This T cell receptor beta chain was documented in a study of post-analysis software for immune sequencing data. Study-level information: Some patients lacked subtype; others had relapsing-remitting, secondary progressive or progressive-relapsing disease. Overall study findings and caveats: Samples from a shared batch, those prepared together, strongly co-clustered by F measure. The study found TRBV5-6, TRBV5-1 and TRBV20-1 among 5 or 6 TRBV segments more frequent in patients than controls.

About this clonotype itself: Its antigen is currently unknown. One end of the junction does not line up with germline, which may come from a read error.

Tagging with unique molecular identifiers was a feature of the TCR beta cDNA libraries. TCRdb processed the PCR reads anew with MiXCR; each CDR3 protein has one entry. The sample holds hundreds of thousands of distinct CDR3 sequences, 30% seen once. From germline, CDR1 is SQVTM and CDR2 ANQGSEA. The CDR3 spans 12 residues. The gene calls are TRBV29-1 and TRBJ1-2; 8 nucleotides line up with TRBD1. The sequenced sample consisted of blood. The clonotype originates from a girl aged 10 to 17 with multiple sclerosis. CDR3 nucleotide sequence: TGCAGCGGTGAAGACAGGGGCTATGGCTACACCTTC. As protein: CSGEDRGYGYTF.